The text below deals with one T cell receptor beta chain. The data were taken from a study of blood T cell repertoires in COVID-19. Assay used: immunoSEQ multiplex PCR; TCRdb lists only in-frame clones, some missing. This sample has about 170,000 clones, with 83% found just once. V lost 0 bases, J lost 0 bases, and 8 bases lay in between. The CDR3 has 15 amino acids. Germline CDR1 is ENHRY and CDR2 is SYGVKD. V and J are TRBV10-3 and TRBJ1-1, with D unresolved. Sequenced: peripheral blood. This TCR came from a woman aged 80 or older with acute or convalescent COVID-19. CDR3 sequence (DNA): TGTGCCATCAGTGAGTCAGGAGGGATGAACACTGAAGCTTTCTTT. Its protein product is CAISESGGMNTEAFF.